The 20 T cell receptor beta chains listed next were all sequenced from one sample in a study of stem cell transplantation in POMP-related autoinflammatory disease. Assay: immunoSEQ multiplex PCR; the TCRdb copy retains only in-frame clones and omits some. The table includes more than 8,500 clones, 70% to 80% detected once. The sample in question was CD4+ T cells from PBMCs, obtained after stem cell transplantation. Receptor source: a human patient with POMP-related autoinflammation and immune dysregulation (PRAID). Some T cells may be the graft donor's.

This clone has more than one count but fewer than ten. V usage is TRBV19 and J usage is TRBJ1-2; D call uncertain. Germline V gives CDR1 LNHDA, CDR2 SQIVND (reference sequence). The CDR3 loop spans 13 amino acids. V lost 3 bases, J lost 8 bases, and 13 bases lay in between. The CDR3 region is CASSISAIGGYTF. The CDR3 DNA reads TGTGCCAGTAGTATCAGTGCCATTGGCGGCTACACCTTC.

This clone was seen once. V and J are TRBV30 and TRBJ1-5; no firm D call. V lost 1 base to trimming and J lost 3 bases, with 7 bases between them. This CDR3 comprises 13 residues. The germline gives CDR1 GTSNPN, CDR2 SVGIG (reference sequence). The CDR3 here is CAWSGIDNQPQHF. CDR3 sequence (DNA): TGTGCCTGGAGTGGGATTGACAATCAGCCCCAGCATTTT.

This CDR3 is CASSLWGVESNNEKLFF. The CDR3 bases are TGTGCCAGCAGCTTATGGGGGGTCGAAAGTAACAATGAAAAACTGTTTTTT. The chain carries TRBV5-6 and TRBJ1-4; D is perhaps TRBD1 (5 bases). Per the germline V gene, CDR1 is SGHDT and CDR2 is YYEEEE. The CDR3 sequence is 17 residues long. V lost 2 bases to trimming and J lost 5 bases, with 19 bases between them.

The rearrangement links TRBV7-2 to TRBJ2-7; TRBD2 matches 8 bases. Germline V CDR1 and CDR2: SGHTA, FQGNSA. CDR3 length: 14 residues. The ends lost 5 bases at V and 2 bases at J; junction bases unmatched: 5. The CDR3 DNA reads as TGTGCCAGCAGCCTTACTAGCGGTGCCTACGAGCAGTACTTC. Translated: CASSLTSGAYEQYF.

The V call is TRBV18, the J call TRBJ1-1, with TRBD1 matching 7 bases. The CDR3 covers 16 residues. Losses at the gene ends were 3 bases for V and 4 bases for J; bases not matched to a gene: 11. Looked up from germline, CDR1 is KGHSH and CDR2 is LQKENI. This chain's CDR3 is CASSPPWGQTRTEAFF. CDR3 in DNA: TGTGCCAGCTCACCGCCCTGGGGACAGACGCGCACTGAAGCTTTCTTT.

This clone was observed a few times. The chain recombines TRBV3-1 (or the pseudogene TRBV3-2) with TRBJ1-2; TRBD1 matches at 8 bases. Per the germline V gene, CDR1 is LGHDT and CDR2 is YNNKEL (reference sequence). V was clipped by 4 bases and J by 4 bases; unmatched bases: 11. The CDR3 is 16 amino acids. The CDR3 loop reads CASSPSGQGAIYGYTF. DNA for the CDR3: TGTGCCAGCAGCCCAAGCGGCCAGGGGGCCATCTATGGCTACACCTTC.

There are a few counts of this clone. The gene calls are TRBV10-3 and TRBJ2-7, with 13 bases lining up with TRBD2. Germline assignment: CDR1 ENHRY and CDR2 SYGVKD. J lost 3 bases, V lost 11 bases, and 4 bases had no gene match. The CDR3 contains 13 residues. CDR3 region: CAVRLAGGYEQYF. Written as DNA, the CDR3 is TGTGCCGTCCGACTAGCGGGAGGCTACGAGCAGTACTTC.

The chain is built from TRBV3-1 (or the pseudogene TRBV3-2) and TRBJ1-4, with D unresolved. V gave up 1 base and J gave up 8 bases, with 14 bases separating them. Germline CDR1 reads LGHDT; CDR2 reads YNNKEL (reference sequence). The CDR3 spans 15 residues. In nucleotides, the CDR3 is TGTGCCAGCAGCCAAGCTACGGGAGCCACCGAAAAACTGTTTTTT. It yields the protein CASSQATGATEKLFF.

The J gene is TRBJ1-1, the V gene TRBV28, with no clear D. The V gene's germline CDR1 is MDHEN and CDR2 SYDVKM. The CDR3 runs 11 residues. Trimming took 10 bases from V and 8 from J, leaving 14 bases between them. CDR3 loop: CATQRVSEAFF. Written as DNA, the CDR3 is TGTGCCACCCAAAGGGTTTCGGAAGCTTTCTTT. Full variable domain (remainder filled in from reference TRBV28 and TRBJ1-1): DVKVTQSSRYLVKRTGEKVFLECVQDMDHENMFWYRQDPGLGLRLIYFSYDVKMKEKGDIPEGYSVSREKKERFSLILESASTNQTSMYLCATQRVSEAFFGQGTRLTVV.

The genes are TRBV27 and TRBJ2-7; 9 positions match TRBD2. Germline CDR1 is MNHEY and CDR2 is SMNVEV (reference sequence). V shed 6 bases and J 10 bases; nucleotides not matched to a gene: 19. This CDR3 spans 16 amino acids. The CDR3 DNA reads TGTGCCAGCAGCCTCACCCTGGGTAGCGGGAGCCGCTCACAGTACTTC. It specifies CASSLTLGSGSRSQYF.

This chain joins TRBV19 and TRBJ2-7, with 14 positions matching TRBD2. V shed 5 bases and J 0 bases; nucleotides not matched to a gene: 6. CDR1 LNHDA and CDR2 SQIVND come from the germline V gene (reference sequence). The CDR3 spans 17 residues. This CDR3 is CASSPFGTSGSSYEQYF. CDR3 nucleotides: TGTGCCAGTAGTCCCTTTGGGACTAGCGGGAGCTCCTACGAGCAGTACTTC.

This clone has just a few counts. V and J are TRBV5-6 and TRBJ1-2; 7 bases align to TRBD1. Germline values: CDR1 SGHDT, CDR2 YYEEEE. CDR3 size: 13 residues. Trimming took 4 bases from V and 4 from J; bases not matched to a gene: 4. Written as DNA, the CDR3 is TGTGCCAGCAGCCTGTACAGGGGCTATGGCTACACCTTC. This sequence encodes CASSLYRGYGYTF.

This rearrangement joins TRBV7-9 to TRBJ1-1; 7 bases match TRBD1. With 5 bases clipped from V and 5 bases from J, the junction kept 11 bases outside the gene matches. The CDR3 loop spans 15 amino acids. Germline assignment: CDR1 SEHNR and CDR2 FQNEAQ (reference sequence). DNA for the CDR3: TGTGCCAGCAGCGCCCAGGGGGGGCGCGTAACTGAAGCTTTCTTT. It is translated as CASSAQGGRVTEAFF.

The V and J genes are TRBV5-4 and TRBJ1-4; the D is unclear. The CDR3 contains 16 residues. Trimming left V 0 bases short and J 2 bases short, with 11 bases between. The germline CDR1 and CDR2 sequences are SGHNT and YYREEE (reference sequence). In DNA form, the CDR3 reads TGTGCCAGCAGCTTGGCCGGGAAGAGGACTAATGAAAAACTGTTTTTT. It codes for CASSLAGKRTNEKLFF.

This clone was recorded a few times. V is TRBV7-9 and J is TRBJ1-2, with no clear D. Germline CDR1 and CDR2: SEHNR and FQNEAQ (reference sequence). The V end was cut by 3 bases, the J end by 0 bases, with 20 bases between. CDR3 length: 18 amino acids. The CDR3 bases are TGTGCCAGCAGCTTTAGCGGGTCGTGGGGAACAACTAACTATGGCTACACCTTC. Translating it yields CASSFSGSWGTTNYGYTF.

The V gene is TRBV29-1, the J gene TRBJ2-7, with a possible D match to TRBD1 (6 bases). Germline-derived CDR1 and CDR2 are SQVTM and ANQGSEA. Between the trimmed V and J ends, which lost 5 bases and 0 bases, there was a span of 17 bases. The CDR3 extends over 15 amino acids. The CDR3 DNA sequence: TGCAGCGTTTTGTCTCGGACAGTCAGCTCCTACGAGCAGTACTTC. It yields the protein CSVLSRTVSSYEQYF.

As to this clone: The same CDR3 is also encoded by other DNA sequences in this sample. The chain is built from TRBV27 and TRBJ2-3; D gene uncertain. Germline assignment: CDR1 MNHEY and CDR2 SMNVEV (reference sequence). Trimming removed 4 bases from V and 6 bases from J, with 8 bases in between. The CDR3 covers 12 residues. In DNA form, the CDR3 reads TGTGCCAGCAGTTCGCGGACGGATACGCAGTATTTT. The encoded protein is CASSSRTDTQYF.

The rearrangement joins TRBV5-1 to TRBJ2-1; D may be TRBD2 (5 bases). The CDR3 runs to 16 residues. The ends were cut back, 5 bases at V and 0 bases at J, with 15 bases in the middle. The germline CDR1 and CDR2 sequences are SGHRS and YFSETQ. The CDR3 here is CASRPRTRSSYNEQFF. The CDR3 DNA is TGCGCCAGCAGACCTCGGACTCGAAGCTCCTACAATGAGCAGTTCTTC.

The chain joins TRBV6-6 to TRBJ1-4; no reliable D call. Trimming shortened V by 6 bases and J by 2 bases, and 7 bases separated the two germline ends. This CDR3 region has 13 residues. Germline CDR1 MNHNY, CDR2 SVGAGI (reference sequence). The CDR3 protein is CASSTRTNEKLFF. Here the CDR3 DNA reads TGTGCCAGCAGCACCAGGACTAATGAAAAACTGTTTTTT.

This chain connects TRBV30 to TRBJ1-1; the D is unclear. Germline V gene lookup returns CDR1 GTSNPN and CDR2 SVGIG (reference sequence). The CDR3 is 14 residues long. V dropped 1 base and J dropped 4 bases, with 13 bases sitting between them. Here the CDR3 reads CAWSEGSLSTEAFF. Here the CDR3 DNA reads TGTGCCTGGAGTGAAGGGAGCTTAAGCACTGAAGCTTTCTTT. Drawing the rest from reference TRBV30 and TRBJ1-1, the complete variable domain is SQTIHQWPATLVQPVGSPLSLECTVEGTSNPNLYWYRQAAGRGLQLLFYSVGIGQISSEVPQNLSASRPQDRQFILSSKKLLLSDSGFYLCAWSEGSLSTEAFFGQGTRLTVV.